One and the same sample provided the 2 T cell receptor beta chains below, sequenced in a study of T cell responses to AZD1222 COVID-19 vaccine. Profiling relied on immunoSEQ multiplex PCR, and the TCRdb table lists in-frame clones only, not all of them. This table holds about 140,000 clones, less than 95% found once. Specimen: peripheral blood, collected 28 days after the second dose of the MenACWY control vaccine. All receptors come from an adult who received the MenACWY meningococcal vaccine as a control.

This chain uses TRBV7-9 with TRBJ1-2; D ambiguous. This CDR3 has 17 amino acids. Germline CDR1 SEHNR, CDR2 FQNEAQ (reference sequence). Trimming removed 7 bases at V and 0 bases at J, with 21 bases between. The CDR3 DNA is TGTGCCAGCACCTCCAGCTGGTCCAACGAAGCTAACTATGGCTACACCTTC. Encoded protein: CASTSSWSNEANYGYTF.

The chain couples TRBV28 to TRBJ2-5, with D maybe TRBD2 (5 bases). Trimming removed 3 bases from V and 5 bases from J, with 13 bases in between. The CDR3 extends over 14 amino acids. The germline V gene encodes CDR1 MDHEN and CDR2 SYDVKM. This CDR3 is CASSLSGFGETQYF. As DNA, the CDR3 is TGTGCCAGCAGTTTGTCGGGGTTCGGGGAGACCCAGTACTTC.